The entry below describes one T cell receptor beta chain. Other DNA sequences in this specimen translate into the identical CDR3. If patients had autoimmune disease history or systemic immunosuppression, they were excluded. This sample is part of a study of OX40 agonist ivuxolimab in advanced cancers. Clones were sequenced by immunoSEQ multiplex PCR, and TCRdb holds only the in-frame ones, with some missing. The table has about 82,000 clones, more than 90% seen once. V lost 3 bases, J lost 1 base, and 0 bases lay in between. CDR1 KGHSH and CDR2 LQKENI come from the germline V gene. The CDR3 totals 11 residues.

Sequencing used CD4+ or CD8+ T cells sorted from blood, obtained in a trial of the OX40 agonist ivuxolimab. The source is an adult with an advanced solid tumor such as melanoma, head and neck, liver or kidney cancer. This chain connects TRBV18 to TRBJ2-5, with unresolved D. The chain's CDR3 is CASSPQETQYF. The CDR3 nucleotides are TGTGCCAGCTCACCCCAAGAGACCCAGTACTTC.